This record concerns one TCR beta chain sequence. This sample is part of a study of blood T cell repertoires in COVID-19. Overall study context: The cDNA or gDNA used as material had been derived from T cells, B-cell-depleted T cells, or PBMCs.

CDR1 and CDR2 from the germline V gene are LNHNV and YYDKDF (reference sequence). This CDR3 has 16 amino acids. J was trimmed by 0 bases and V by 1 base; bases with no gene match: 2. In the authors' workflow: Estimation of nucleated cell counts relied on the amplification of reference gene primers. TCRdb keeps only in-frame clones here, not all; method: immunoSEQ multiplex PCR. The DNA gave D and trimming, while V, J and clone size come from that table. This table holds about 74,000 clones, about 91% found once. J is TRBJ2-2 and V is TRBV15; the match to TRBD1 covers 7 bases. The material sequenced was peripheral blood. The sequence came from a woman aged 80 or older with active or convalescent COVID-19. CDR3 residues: CATSRAGQPNTGELFF. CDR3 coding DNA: TGTGCCACCAGCAGAGCGGGACAGCCGAACACCGGGGAGCTGTTTTTT. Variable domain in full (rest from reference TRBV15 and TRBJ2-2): DAMVIQNPRYQVTQFGKPVTLSCSQTLNHNVMYWYQQKSSQAPKLLFHYYDKDFNNEADTPDNFQSRRPNTSFCFLDIRSPGLGDTAMYLCATSRAGQPNTGELFFGEGSRLTVL.